The present T cell receptor beta chain was sequenced within a study of T-cell memory formation after mild COVID-19. Points from the study as a whole: That cross-reactive memory joined was suggested by some responding clones appearing in pre-infection memory.

One entry per CDR3 protein, called by TCRdb with MiXCR from the 5' RACE reads. The sample has approximately 98,000 distinct CDR3 sequences; 15% to 20% are singletons. This clonotype appeared many times. Its cognate antigen is unknown. The junction departs from the called germline gene at one end, perhaps through a read error. This CDR3 is 13 amino acids long. Germline lookup yields CDR1 SSHAT and CDR2 FNYEAQ (reference sequence). This chain connects TRBV7-7 to TRBJ2-5, with D perhaps TRBD1 (6 bases). Sequenced input: PBMCs or a T cell subset sorted from them (not recorded which). This TCR derives from a man aged 18 to 29 who had mild COVID-19 (a few samples of this study predate the infection). Cell type and time point are not known. CDR3 nucleotide sequence: TGTGCTAGCAGCCTGGACAGTTCTGAGACCCAGTACTTC. It is translated as CASSLDSSETQYF.